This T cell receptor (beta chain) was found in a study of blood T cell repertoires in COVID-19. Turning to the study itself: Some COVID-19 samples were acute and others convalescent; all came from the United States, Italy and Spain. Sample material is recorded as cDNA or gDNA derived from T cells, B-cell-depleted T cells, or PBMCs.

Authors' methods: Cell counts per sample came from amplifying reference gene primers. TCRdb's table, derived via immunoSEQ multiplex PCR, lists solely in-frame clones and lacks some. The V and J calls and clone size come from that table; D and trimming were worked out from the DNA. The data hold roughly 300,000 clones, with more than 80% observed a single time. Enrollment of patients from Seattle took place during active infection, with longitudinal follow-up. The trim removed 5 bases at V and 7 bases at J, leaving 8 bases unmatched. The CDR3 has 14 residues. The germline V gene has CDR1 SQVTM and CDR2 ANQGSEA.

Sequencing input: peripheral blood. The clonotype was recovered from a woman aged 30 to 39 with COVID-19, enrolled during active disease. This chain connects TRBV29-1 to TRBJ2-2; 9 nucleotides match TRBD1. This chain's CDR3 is CSVRQGGGGGELFF. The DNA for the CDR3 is TGCAGCGTTCGACAGGGGGGCGGCGGCGGGGAGCTGTTTTTT.